This T cell receptor beta chain was sequenced during a study of cytomegalovirus exposure and HLA in healthy donors (dated by TCRdb to 2015 to 2018). Study-wide context: An earlier analysis of around 600 of the donors reported about 250 Gb of sequence data and more than 90 million unique TCR beta sequences from 150 million to 200 million T cells. Using immunosequencing, the study profiled T cell repertoires from 666 subjects and related those repertoires to cytomegalovirus serostatus. The later analysis used no new phenotypic data to find candidate immune exposures, relying instead on TCR beta sequences and their occurrence across donors. In an earlier analysis of 500 to 650 of the donors, high-throughput TCR beta sequencing was used to judge whether each TCR beta V gene segment behaved as functional or pseudogenic. Donor age, sex, ethnicity and CMV serostatus were compiled together with the repertoire data. Class I and class II HLA loci were covered by the typing at four-digit resolution. On average, around 200,000 unique TCR beta nucleotide sequences were sequenced per donor among 398 genotyped donors of the cohort, with roughly 20% of those sequences being non-productive. Roughly 5 DR-DQ haplotypes were handled as single units for association and clustering, since linkage in the cohort was strong. All discovery cohort repertoires had been generated on a single sequencing platform. Genome-wide SNP genotypes for about 55% of the roughly 670 donors were used in a later genetic analysis, which treated that subset as a discovery cohort. Typing coverage differed by locus: A, B, C, DRB1 and DQB1 were typed in roughly 620-640 donors, DQA1 in 500 to 550, DPA1 in 600 to 610, and DPB1 in 450 to 480. The aim of the study was to test whether cataloging public T cell receptors could identify signatures of past pathogen exposure. High-throughput TCR immunosequencing, statistical association of individual TCRs with disease status, and machine learning were combined to predict cytomegalovirus infection status. A later analysis re-examined previously published TCR beta repertoires from just over 650 donors and added high-resolution HLA genotyping to investigate patterns of TCR occurrence. An early release that covered fewer than 800 HLA-typed donors contained approximately 300 gigabases of sequencing data and 70 million to 100 million unique TCR sequences. A separate validation cohort of over a hundred different subjects was used in addition to the roughly 640-subject first cohort. Among the roughly 400 genotyped donors, approximately 77% belonged to the genetic ancestry cluster associated with self-reported Caucasian donors.

Remarks on this clone: Its antigen is unknown. No base quality information exists; no much larger clone differs at one position.

The investigation overall reported the following: Across donors, most TCR sequences were observed very rarely, whereas some public TCRs were present in many individuals. The authors suggested that the approach could potentially be extended to other disease states and immunological phenotypes. Sequencing depth was assumed to be roughly uniform across donors in the presence/absence analyses, though that assumption may not hold. According to a later analysis, most CMV-associated TCR beta chains appeared to be HLA-restricted, and the HLA associations seemed to be driven largely by CMV exposure. In a later genetic analysis, fewer N-insertions in productive TCRs were reported among donors in an Asian-associated ancestry cluster than the approximately 670-donor mean. Because some donors lacked HLA typing at each locus, the association tests relied only on the typed subset. At a false discovery rate of 0.05, a later analysis linked roughly 17,000 TCR beta sequences to specific HLA alleles. A group of highly shared sequence variants was considered likely to be a technical artifact of the sequencing pipeline. In the study, 150 to 200 TCR beta chains were listed as associated with cytomegalovirus. For the cohort, immune exposure information was limited to CMV serostatus. In a later genetic analysis, a missense DCLRE1C variant was associated with V-gene and J-gene trimming of TCR beta chains, and the association was replicated in an independent cohort. A later analysis reported that several top co-occurrence clusters appeared linked to parvovirus B19, influenza, CMV and Epstein-Barr virus. In vitro tests confirmed that a few of the cytomegalovirus-associated TCR beta chains recognize cytomegalovirus antigens. When HLA alleles, especially DR and DQ, strongly co-occurred, attributing TCR associations to individual alleles was difficult. This cohort had only TCR beta chains sequenced, and the lack of alpha or paired-chain data limited which features could be detected. Cytomegalovirus status was reported to be diagnosed by the classifier with high specificity and sensitivity in both the original and validation cohorts. A further reported finding was that TCR beta sequences accurately predicted the HLA-A and HLA-B alleles for most subjects in the first cohort. Seventeen rarely observed V segments, including chromosome 9 orphons, were excluded from the earlier analysis of about 600 of the donors because counts were too low. An earlier analysis of around 540 of the donors showed that most TCR beta V segments appeared in productive rearrangements either about 87% or about 30% of the time, which broadly matched IMGT annotations. According to a later analysis, TCR association rates differed among HLA loci, with DRB1 alleles showing the most associated TCRs and HLA-C alleles showing the fewest. Correlated functional status among segregating V segments might be attributable to linkage disequilibrium, but an unknown experimental factor could not be ruled out. A later analysis found that HLA-associated TCR beta chains were more clonally expanded and had lower generation probabilities than equally common non-associated chains.

Library preparation was by the immunoSEQ multiplex PCR assay. The multiplex PCR relied on a mix of 60 forward primers for TCR Vbeta segments and 13 reverse primers for TCR Jbeta segments. Amplification of the CDR3 region of rearranged TCR beta genes was performed with a multiplex PCR assay on genomic DNA. The amplified TCR beta libraries were sequenced on the Illumina HiSeq System as 87-base-pair reads. The authors processed their data as follows. A later analysis tallied around 87 million unique TCR beta chains across the approximately 670 repertoires, and approximately 12 million of those chains were shared by two or more donors. A nearest-neighbor algorithm error-corrected the raw reads and collapsed the reads into unique sequences, merging closely related sequences to remove PCR and sequencing errors. CDR3 sequences were aligned to IMGT reference sequences to assign V, D and J gene segments. For a sequence to be retained, at least a six-nucleotide match to both a V gene segment and a J gene segment was required. A rearrangement was called productive if the CDR3 had no stop codons and remained in frame with V and J, and every other rearrangement was called non-productive. CDR3 was defined according to IMGT convention as the region running from the second conserved V-encoded cysteine to the conserved J-encoded phenylalanine. The earlier analysis of about 500 of the donors excluded sequences that lacked an unambiguous match to a single V gene segment. In an earlier analysis of almost 600 of the donors, a V segment was called functional when productive rearrangements were above 56.7%, and segregating when the standard deviation between donors exceeded 5%. A statistical classification framework was developed to diagnose cytomegalovirus status using the catalog of TCR beta chain sequences. A later analysis assigned V and J genes by comparing TCR nucleotide sequences with IMGT/GENE-DB human TR gene sequences. The TCRdist pipeline was used in a later analysis to assign CDR3 sequences and most-parsimonious VDJ recombination scenarios. In a later analysis, each TCR beta chain was defined by its CDR3 amino acid sequence together with its V-gene family, and reads without a unique V-gene family were excluded. In a later analysis, approximately 590 highly shared, low-generation-probability nucleotide sequences were removed to address suspected cross-contamination and a sequencing artifact. A later analysis calculated a clonal expansion index for each public chain from normalized within-repertoire ranks of inferred template counts. A later analysis computed generation probabilities with a VDJ recombination model fitted to out-of-frame rearrangements, and checked the results against IGoR. Hypergeometric tests were used in a later analysis to score TCR-TCR, TCR-HLA and TCR-CMV co-occurrence, with a repertoire-size bias correction applied to the TCR pairs. False discovery rates were estimated in a later analysis by permuting HLA or CMV assignments 20 times. A later analysis grouped co-occurring TCRs with DBSCAN, adding TCRdist sequence similarity when clustering within HLA-allele-positive subsets. Repertoires with fewer than 30,000 or more than 120,000 public chains, plus five repertoires with anomalous nucleotide sharing, were excluded from co-occurrence clustering. TCRdb provides this immuneACCESS table in a form limited to in-frame rearrangements. Some clones are lacking; in checked studies, under half of them reflect an unresolved V gene, and why the rest are absent is not known. The DNA was the basis for D and trimming; V, J and clone size are from that table. The sample table holds roughly 99,000 clones, of which 81% were seen once. 2% to 2.5% of the sample is taken by the ten largest.

In total, 600 or so healthy bone marrow donors made up the cohort. Cohort members were all nominally healthy when sampled, although unrecorded immune exposures were likely present. The donor tested CMV seronegative and was one of the 352 seronegative cohort members. A peripheral blood sample was provided by each donor, and peripheral blood mononuclear cells were used for TCR beta sequencing. Genomic DNA extraction from the blood cell samples was performed with the Qiagen DNeasy Blood Extraction Kit. Sequenced material: PBMCs. This clonotype was sampled from a man aged 25 to 40 in good health and CMV-seronegative.

CDR3 loop: CASSTLTGVPQHF. The base sequence is TGTGCCAGCAGTACCCTCACAGGGGTTCCCCAGCATTTT. The rearrangement joined TRBV27 to TRBJ1-5, and 7 junction bases match TRBD1. Trimming removed 5 bases from V and 10 bases from J; the gene matches leave 8 bases unexplained. As encoded in the germline V gene (reference sequence), CDR1 is MNHEY while CDR2 is SMNVEV. The CDR3 runs 13 amino acids, cysteine and phenylalanine included. This entry keeps only the CDR3 DNA: 39 bases, framed from base 1.